The source of this T cell receptor beta chain is a study of vaccination and CD4 T cells after COVID-19. An Oncomine TCR Beta short-read assay was used to sequence the DNA from cultured CD4+ T cells. TCRdb redid the calling of the PCR reads with MiXCR, one entry per CDR3 protein. The sample yields roughly 4,600 distinct CDR3 sequences, over 20% seen once. The CDR3 extends over 15 amino acids. Unmatched junction bases numbered 10, after V lost 6 bases and J lost 3 bases. To note about this clonotype: Its antigen is as yet unknown.

The sample's treatment: 10-day PBMC culture with coronavirus spike peptide pools or control peptides (ViraFEST assay). The V call is TRBV12-3 or TRBV12-4, the J call TRBJ1-1; 7 bases are a match to TRBD1. Sequenced input: CD4+ T cells from blood, cultured in vitro. This sequence originates from a human donor who had recovered from COVID-19. CDR3 nucleotide sequence: TGTGCCAGCAGGTCAACAGGGGAGGGGGACACTGAAGCTTTCTTT. Its translation is CASRSTGEGDTEAFF.